The sequence of this T cell receptor beta chain was determined in a study of cytomegalovirus exposure and HLA in healthy donors. Points from the study as a whole: It was reported in a later analysis that an Asian-associated ancestry cluster showed fewer N-insertions than the roughly 710-donor mean. TCR association rates varied by HLA locus in a later analysis, with DRB1 highest and HLA-C lowest. An assumption of roughly uniform sequencing depth across donors underlay the presence/absence analyses.

Healthy bone marrow donors supplied every sample. The PCR had 60 Vbeta and 13 Jbeta primers. Sequenced by immunoSEQ multiplex PCR; TCRdb stores in-frame clones only, minus some. Its listing shows over 120,000 clones. A remark on this clone: Its antigen is undetermined.

Trimming took 6 bases from V and 3 from J; bases not matched to a gene: 5. CDR1 and CDR2 from the germline V gene are MNHEY and SVGAGI. There are 14 residues in the CDR3. Material: PBMCs. This chain links TRBV6-5 with TRBJ2-7, with 10 nucleotides matching TRBD1. The receptor was isolated from a male donor in good health and CMV-seronegative. CDR3 DNA: TGTGCCAGCAGGACCGGGACAGGGGTCTACGAGCAGTACTTC. This translates into CASRTGTGVYEQYF.